This T cell receptor beta chain was sequenced during a study of T-cell reconstitution after alpha-beta-depleted transplantation in children. V was shortened by 3 bases and J by 7 bases, with 13 bases between the two germline ends. CDR3 size: 13 residues. Germline-derived CDR1 and CDR2 are SGHRS and YFSETQ. Molecular barcoding with unique molecular identifiers was used for the TCRbeta library. TCRdb fed the PCR reads into MiXCR, producing one record per CDR3 protein. The sample lists under 300,000 distinct CDR3 sequences, 11% seen once, with less than 25% in the top ten. This clonotype was recorded at least ten times.

The sequence derives from a male patient between 2 and 10 years old who had a stem cell transplant for chronic granulomatous disease, so the T cells may come from the graft donor. The specimen comprised peripheral blood, sampled 180 days after TCRalphabeta/CD19-depleted stem cell transplant. V and J are TRBV5-1 and TRBJ1-2; D remains ambiguous. CDR3: CASSSEEGGGYTF. The CDR3, as DNA: TGCGCCAGCAGCTCCGAGGAGGGCGGTGGCTACACCTTC. The whole variable domain, remainder taken from reference TRBV5-1 and TRBJ1-2, is KAGVTQTPRYLIKTRGQQVTLSCSPISGHRSVSWYQQTPGQGLQFLFEYFSETQRNKGNFPGRFSGRQFSNSRSEMNVSTLELGDSALYLCASSSEEGGGYTFGSGTRLTVV.